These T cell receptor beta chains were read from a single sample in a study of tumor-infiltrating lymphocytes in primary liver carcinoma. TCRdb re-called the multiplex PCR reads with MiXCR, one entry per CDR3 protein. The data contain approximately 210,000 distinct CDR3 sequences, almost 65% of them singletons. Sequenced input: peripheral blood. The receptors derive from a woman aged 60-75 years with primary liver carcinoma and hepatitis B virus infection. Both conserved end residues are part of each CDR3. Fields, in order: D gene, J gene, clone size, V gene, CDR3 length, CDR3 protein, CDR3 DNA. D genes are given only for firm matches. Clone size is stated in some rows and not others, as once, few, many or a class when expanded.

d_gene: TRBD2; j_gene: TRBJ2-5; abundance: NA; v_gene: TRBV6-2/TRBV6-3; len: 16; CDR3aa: CASNYRAGGTKETQYF; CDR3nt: TGTGCCAGCAATTACCGAGCGGGAGGGACAAAAGAGACCCAGTACTTC
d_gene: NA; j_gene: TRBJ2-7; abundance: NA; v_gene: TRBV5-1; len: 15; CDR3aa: CASSATTGSLREQYF; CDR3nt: TGCGCCAGCAGCGCCACGACAGGCAGCTTAAGGGAGCAGTACTTC
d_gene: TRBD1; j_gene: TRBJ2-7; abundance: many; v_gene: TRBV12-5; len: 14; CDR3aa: CASGSTGGSYEQYF; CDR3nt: TGTGCTAGTGGTTCGACAGGGGGCTCTTACGAGCAGTACTTC
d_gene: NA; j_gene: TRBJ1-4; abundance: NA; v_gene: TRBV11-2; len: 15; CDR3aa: CASSPISIANEKLFF; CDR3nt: TGTGCCAGCAGCCCCATCTCGATAGCTAATGAAAAACTGTTTTTT
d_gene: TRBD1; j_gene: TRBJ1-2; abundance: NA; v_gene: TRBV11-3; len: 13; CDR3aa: CASSFQGARDYTF; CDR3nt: TGTGCTAGCAGCTTTCAGGGGGCTCGGGACTACACCTTC
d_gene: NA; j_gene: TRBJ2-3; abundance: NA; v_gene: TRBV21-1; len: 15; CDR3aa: CASSKKGGGTDTQYF; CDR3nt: TGTGCCAGCAGCAAAAAAGGGGGCGGCACAGATACGCAGTATTTT
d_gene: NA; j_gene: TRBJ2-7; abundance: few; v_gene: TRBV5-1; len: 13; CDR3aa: CASSRTASYEQYF; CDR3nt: TGCGCCAGCAGCCGGACAGCCTCCTACGAGCAGTACTTC
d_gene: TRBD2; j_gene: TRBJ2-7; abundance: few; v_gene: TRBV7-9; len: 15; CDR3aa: CASSLVAGGPHEQYF; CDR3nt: TGTGCCAGCAGCTTAGTAGCGGGAGGGCCCCACGAGCAGTACTTC
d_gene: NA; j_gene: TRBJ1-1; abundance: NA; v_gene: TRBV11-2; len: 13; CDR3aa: CASSSPPGTEAFF; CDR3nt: TGTGCCAGTAGCTCACCCCCAGGTACTGAAGCTTTCTTT
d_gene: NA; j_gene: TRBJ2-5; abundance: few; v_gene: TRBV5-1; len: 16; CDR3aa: CASSLGGHTSSETQYF; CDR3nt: TGCGCCAGCAGCTTGGGGGGGCACACTAGCAGCGAGACCCAGTACTTC
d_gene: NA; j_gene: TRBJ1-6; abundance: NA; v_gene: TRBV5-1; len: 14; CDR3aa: CARSLGQHSSPLHF; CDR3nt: TGCGCCAGGAGCTTAGGACAGCATAGTTCACCCCTCCACTTT
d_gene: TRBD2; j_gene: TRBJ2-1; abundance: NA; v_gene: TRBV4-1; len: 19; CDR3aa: CTSSQDRGGRARVRNEQFF; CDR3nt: TGCACCAGCAGCCAAGACCGTGGAGGGAGGGCCAGGGTTCGCAATGAGCAGTTCTTC
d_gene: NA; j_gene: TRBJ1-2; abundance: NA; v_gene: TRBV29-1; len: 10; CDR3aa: CNVADYGYTF; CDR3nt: TGCAACGTCGCCGACTATGGCTATACCTTC
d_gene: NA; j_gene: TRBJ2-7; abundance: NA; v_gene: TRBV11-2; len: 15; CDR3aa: CTSSYLDSGTYEQYF; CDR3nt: TGTACCAGCAGCTACCTGGACAGCGGGACCTACGAGCAGTACTTC
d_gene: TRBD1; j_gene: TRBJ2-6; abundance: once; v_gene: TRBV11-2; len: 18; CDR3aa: CASSYWDRFSSWASVLTF; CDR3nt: TGTGCCAGCAGCTACTGGGACAGGTTTAGCTCTTGGGCCAGCGTCCTGACTTTC
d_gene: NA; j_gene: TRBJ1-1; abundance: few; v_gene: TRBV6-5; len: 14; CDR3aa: CASSYQTTLTEAFF; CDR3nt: TGTGCCAGCAGTTACCAGACAACGCTGACTGAAGCTTTCTTT
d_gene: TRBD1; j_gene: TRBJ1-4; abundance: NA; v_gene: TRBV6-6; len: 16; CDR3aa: CASRVRGRSTNEKLFF; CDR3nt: TGTGCCAGCAGAGTCAGGGGGCGGTCTACTAATGAAAAACTGTTTTTT
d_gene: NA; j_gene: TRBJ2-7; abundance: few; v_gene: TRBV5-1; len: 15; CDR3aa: CASSPSPGGRYEQYF; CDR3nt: TGCGCCAGCAGCCCCTCCCCGGGGGGCCGGTACGAGCAGTACTTC
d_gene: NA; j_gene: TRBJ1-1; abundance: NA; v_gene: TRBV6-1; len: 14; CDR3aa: CASSHKGWTTEAFF; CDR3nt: TGTGCCAGCAGTCATAAAGGGTGGACAACTGAAGCTTTCTTT
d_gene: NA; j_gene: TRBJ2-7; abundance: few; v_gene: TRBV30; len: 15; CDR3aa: CAWKFSGVGSYEQYF; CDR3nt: TGTGCCTGGAAGTTCTCCGGGGTAGGGTCCTACGAGCAGTACTTC
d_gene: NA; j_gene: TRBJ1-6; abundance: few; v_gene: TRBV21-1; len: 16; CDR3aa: CASSRTVSSYNSPLHF; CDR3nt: TGTGCCAGCAGCAGGACAGTTAGCTCCTATAATTCACCCCTCCACTTT
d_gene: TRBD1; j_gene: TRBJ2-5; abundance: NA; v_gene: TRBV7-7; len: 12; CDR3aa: CASALEGATQYF; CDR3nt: TGTGCTAGCGCCCTTGAGGGGGCGACCCAGTACTTC
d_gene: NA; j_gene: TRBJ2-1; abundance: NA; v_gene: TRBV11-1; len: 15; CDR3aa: CASSSNLVSYNEQFF; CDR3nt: TGTGCAAGCAGCTCTAACTTGGTCTCCTACAATGAGCAGTTCTTC
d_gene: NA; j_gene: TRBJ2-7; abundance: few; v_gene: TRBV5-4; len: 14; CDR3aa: CASSGRQAPYEQYF; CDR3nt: TGTGCCAGCAGCGGACGACAGGCACCCTACGAGCAGTACTTC
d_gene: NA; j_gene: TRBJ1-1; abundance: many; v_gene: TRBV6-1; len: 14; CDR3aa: CASSDVGADVGAFF; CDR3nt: TGTGCCAGCAGTGATGTGGGGGCGGACGTTGGAGCTTTCTTT
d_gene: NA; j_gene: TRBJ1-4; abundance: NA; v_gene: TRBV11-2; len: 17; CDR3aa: CASSSVPRGFTNEKVFF; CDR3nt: TGTGCCAGCAGCTCAGTACCCAGGGGATTCACTAATGAAAAAGTGTTTTTT
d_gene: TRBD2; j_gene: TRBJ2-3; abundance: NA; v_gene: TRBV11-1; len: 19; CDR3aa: CASSSRDGTSGSSRDTQYF; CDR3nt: TGTGCCAGCAGCTCCCGGGACGGGACTAGTGGGAGTAGTAGAGATACGCAGTATTTT
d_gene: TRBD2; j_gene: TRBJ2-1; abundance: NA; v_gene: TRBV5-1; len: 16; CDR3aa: CASSLGGGSTYNEQFF; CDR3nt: TGCGCCAGCAGCTTGGGGGGGGGTTCCACATACAATGAGCAGTTCTTC
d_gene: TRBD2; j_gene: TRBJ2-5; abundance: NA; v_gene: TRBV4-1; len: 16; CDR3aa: CASSHALAGGQETQNF; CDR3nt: TGCGCCAGCAGTCACGCTCTAGCGGGAGGGCAAGAGACCCAGAACTTC
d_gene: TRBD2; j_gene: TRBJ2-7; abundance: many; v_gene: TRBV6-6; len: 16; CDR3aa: CASSSATSRWTYEQYF; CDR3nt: TGTGCCAGCAGTTCGGCGACTAGCCGCTGGACCTACGAGCAGTACTTC
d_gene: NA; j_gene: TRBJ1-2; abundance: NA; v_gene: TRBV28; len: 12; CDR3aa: CAGSATNYGYTF; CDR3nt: TGTGCCGGCAGTGCTACTAACTATGGCTACACCTTC
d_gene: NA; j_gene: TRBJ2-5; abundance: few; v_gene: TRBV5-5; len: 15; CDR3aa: CASRDLTGPGETQYF; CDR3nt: TGTGCCAGCAGGGATCTGACAGGCCCAGGAGAGACCCAGTACTTC
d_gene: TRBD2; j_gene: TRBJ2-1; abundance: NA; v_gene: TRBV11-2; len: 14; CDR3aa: CVSSLSGSGNEQFF; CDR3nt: TGTGTCAGTAGCTTAAGCGGGAGCGGCAATGAGCAGTTCTTC
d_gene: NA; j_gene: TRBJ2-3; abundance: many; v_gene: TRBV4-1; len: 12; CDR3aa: CASSQISDTQYF; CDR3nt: TGCGCCAGCAGCCAAATTTCAGATACGCAGTATTTT
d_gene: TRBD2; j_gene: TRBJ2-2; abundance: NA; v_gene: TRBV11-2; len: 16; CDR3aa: CASIIGAGGLTGELFF; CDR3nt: TGTGCCAGCATCATAGGAGCGGGAGGACTCACCGGGGAGCTGTTTTTT
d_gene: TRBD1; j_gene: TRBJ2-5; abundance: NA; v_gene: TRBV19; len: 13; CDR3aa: CASSITGGETQYF; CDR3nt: TGTGCCAGTAGTATAACAGGGGGAGAGACCCAGTACTTC
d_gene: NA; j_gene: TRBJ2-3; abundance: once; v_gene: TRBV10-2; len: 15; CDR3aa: CASRDPGVRIDTQYF; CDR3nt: TGCGCCAGCAGGGATCCCGGAGTTAGGATAGATACGCAGTATTTT
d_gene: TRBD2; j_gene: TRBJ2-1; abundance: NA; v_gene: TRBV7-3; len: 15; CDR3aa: CASSLMTSGSHEQFF; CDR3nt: TGTGCCAGCAGCTTAATGACTAGCGGGAGCCATGAGCAGTTCTTC
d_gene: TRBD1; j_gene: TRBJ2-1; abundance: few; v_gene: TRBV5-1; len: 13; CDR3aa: CASSRDRDNEQFF; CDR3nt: TGCGCCAGCAGCCGGGACAGGGACAATGAGCAGTTCTTC
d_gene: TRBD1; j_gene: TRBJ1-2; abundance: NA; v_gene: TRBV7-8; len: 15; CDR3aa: CDSSLGTGAAEGYTF; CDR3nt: TGTGATAGCAGCCTGGGGACAGGGGCCGCGGAAGGCTACACCTTC
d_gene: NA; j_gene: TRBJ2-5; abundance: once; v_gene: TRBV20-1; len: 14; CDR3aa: CSARPGGNEETQYF; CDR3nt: TGCAGTGCTAGACCAGGGGGGAATGAAGAGACCCAGTACTTC
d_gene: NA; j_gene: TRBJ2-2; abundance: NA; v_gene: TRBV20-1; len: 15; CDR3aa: CSARHGGANTGELFF; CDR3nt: TGCAGTGCTAGACACGGCGGGGCGAACACCGGGGAGCTGTTTTTT